The rows below give T cell receptor beta chains drawn from one sample of a study of T cell responses to AZD1222 COVID-19 vaccine. The repertoire was sequenced with immunoSEQ multiplex PCR; TCRdb's copy has only in-frame clones and lacks some. The profile covers 98,000 or so clones, with about 87% appearing a single time and around 9.4% taken by the ten largest. This sample comprised peripheral blood, obtained on day 0 of AZD1222 vaccination. The receptors were gathered from an adult in good health. The CDR3 runs from the conserved cysteine through the conserved F or W. The D gene is left open where the match is weak. For some rows the clone size is stated as once, few or many, or as a class when expanded; others skip it.

TRBV15	15	NA	TRBJ1-6	NA	TGTGCCACCAGCAGCGGAGGGACATGGGGCTCACCCCTCCACTTT	CATSSGGTWGSPLHF
TRBV5-8	15	NA	TRBJ2-1	TRBD2	TGTGCCAGCAGCCACCTAGCGGGGACTAACAATGAGCAGTTCTTC	CASSHLAGTNNEQFF
TRBV14	13	NA	TRBJ2-2	NA	TGTGCCAGCAGCCAAGAAATGACCGGGGAGCTGTTTTTT	CASSQEMTGELFF
TRBV9	14	NA	TRBJ1-2	TRBD1	TGTGCCAGCAGGGAACTGACAGGGGGAAACGGCTACACCTTC	CASRELTGGNGYTF
TRBV28	13	NA	TRBJ2-7	NA	TGTGCCAGCAGTTTACGACAGTTCTACGAGCAGTACTTC	CASSLRQFYEQYF
TRBV6-5	15	NA	TRBJ1-5	NA	TGTGCCAGCAGGGGGAGGGGATATAGCAATCAGCCCCAGCATTTT	CASRGRGYSNQPQHF
TRBV7-2	14	NA	TRBJ2-5	NA	TGTGCCAGCAGCCCTGCGGGGGCCGGGGAGACCCAGTACTTC	CASSPAGAGETQYF
TRBV11-2	15	NA	TRBJ1-1	NA	TGTGCCAGCAGCCTACACACCCCCGGGGGCACTGAAGCTTTCTTT	CASSLHTPGGTEAFF
TRBV5-8	15	NA	TRBJ1-3	NA	TGTGCCAGCAGCTTGGCGAGGTACTCTGGAAACACCATATATTTT	CASSLARYSGNTIYF
TRBV7-8	13	NA	TRBJ2-7	TRBD2	TGTGCCAGCAGCTTAGATCTGACTAGCGGTGTGTACTTC	CASSLDLTSGVYF
TRBV28	13	NA	TRBJ2-7	NA	TGTGCCAGCAGGGTAGGGTCCCCCTACGAGCAGTACTTC	CASRVGSPYEQYF
TRBV7-9	15	NA	TRBJ2-2	TRBD2	TGTGCCAGCAGCTTAGGTCTAGCGGTCACCGGGGAGCTGTTTTTT	CASSLGLAVTGELFF
TRBV9	16	few	TRBJ2-7	TRBD1	TGTGCCAGCAGCGTAGGGGGACAGGGGGCCTCCTACGAGCAGTACTTC	CASSVGGQGASYEQYF
TRBV28	15	NA	TRBJ2-7	TRBD1	TGTGCCAGCACCGCATCCGGGACAGAGAGATACGAGCAGTACTTC	CASTASGTERYEQYF
TRBV7-9	15	NA	TRBJ2-1	TRBD2	TGTGCCAGCAGCTTAGGACTAGCGGCCCACAATGAGCAGTTCTTC	CASSLGLAAHNEQFF
TRBV6-4	13	NA	TRBJ2-1	NA	TGTGCCAGCAGTGAGGACTCCTACAATGAGCAGTTCTTC	CASSEDSYNEQFF
TRBV6-2/TRBV6-3	16	once	TRBJ1-5	NA	TGTGCCAGCAGTCCCCTCGGGCAGGGTATTAATCAGCCCCAGCATTTT	CASSPLGQGINQPQHF
TRBV28	16	NA	TRBJ1-5	NA	TGTGCCAGCAGTTTTTTAGCAGGGGTCATCAATCAGCCCCAGCATTTT	CASSFLAGVINQPQHF
TRBV6-4	13	NA	TRBJ1-6	NA	TGTGCCAGCTCCGGGACGGTAAATTCACCCCTCCACTTT	CASSGTVNSPLHF
TRBV18	15	NA	TRBJ1-1	TRBD1	TGTGCCAGCTCACCACCCGTGACAGGGGTTACTGAAGCTTTCTTT	CASSPPVTGVTEAFF
TRBV24-1	15	NA	TRBJ1-3	TRBD1	TGTGCCACCAGTGATTCCGGGACAGAAGGAAACACCATATATTTT	CATSDSGTEGNTIYF
TRBV9	16	NA	TRBJ2-2	TRBD2	TGTGCCAGCAGCGTAGGACTAGCAAGGAACACCGGGGAGCTGTTTTTT	CASSVGLARNTGELFF
TRBV7-2	14	NA	TRBJ1-2	NA	TGTGCCAGCAGCTTTCAGTCTACACTCTATGGCTACACCTTC	CASSFQSTLYGYTF
TRBV4-3	14	NA	TRBJ1-5	NA	TGCGCCAGCAGCCAAGATCGATTTTATCAGCCCCAGCATTTT	CASSQDRFYQPQHF
TRBV27	15	NA	TRBJ2-7	NA	TGTGCCAGCAGTTTCCACAGGGACCTTGCCAGCGAGCAGTACTTC	CASSFHRDLASEQYF
TRBV5-1	12	once	TRBJ2-7	TRBD1	TGCGCCAGCAGCTCTGACAGGGACGAGCAGTACTTC	CASSSDRDEQYF
TRBV5-5	14	NA	TRBJ2-7	NA	TGTGCCAGCAGCTTGGGGGAAACAGGTTCCGAGCAGTACTTC	CASSLGETGSEQYF
TRBV4-3	15	NA	TRBJ1-4	NA	TGCGCCAGCAGCCAAGACCTTGTCAGGCATGAAAAACTGTTTTTT	CASSQDLVRHEKLFF
TRBV7-2	17	NA	TRBJ1-1	NA	TGTGCCAGCAGCTTAGACTTAATGTTAAGAGGAGGGACTGAAGCTTTCTTT	CASSLDLMLRGGTEAFF
TRBV29-1	13	NA	TRBJ1-3	NA	TGCAGCGTTGAACTTACCATAGGAAACACCATATATTTT	CSVELTIGNTIYF
TRBV7-2	17	NA	TRBJ2-3	TRBD1	TGTGCCAGCAGCTTAGATGTGGGACAGGGTGCAACAGATACGCAGTATTTT	CASSLDVGQGATDTQYF
TRBV11-2	16	NA	TRBJ2-7	NA	TGTGCCAGCAGCTTATATCCCCGTGGGAGCTCCTACGAGCAGTACTTC	CASSLYPRGSSYEQYF
TRBV11-2	15	NA	TRBJ2-1	TRBD2	TGTGCCAGCAGCTTGCTAGCGGTTTCCTACAATGAGCAGTTCTTC	CASSLLAVSYNEQFF
TRBV6-2/TRBV6-3	16	NA	TRBJ1-5	NA	TGTGCCAGCAGTTACTCCCCAGGGGAAGGCAATCAGCCCCAGCATTTT	CASSYSPGEGNQPQHF
TRBV19	15	NA	TRBJ1-1	TRBD1	TGTGCCACCGATAACAGGGGGCGACCGAACACTGAAGCTTTCTTT	CATDNRGRPNTEAFF
TRBV19	13	NA	TRBJ2-2	NA	TGTGCCAGTAGTATGCGGTGGACCGGGGAGCTGTTTTTT	CASSMRWTGELFF
TRBV29-1	17	NA	TRBJ1-2	NA	TGCAGCGTTGAAGAAAAACCCGCAGTCCGAGCTTGGGATGGCTACACCTTC	CSVEEKPAVRAWDGYTF